The sequence of this TCR beta chain was determined in a study of Ad26.COV2.S vaccination and SARS-CoV-2 variants. Findings of the study overall: Whether participants received vaccine or placebo, their non-spike TCR breadth was similar. Reported post-vaccination CD8+ and CD4+ T cell responses to spike showed substantial breadth.

In regard to this clone: Its target is unknown.

Assay: immunoSEQ multiplex PCR; the TCRdb copy retains only in-frame clones and omits some. The top ten hold about a sixth of the sample, which has tens of thousands of clones, approximately 82% seen once. Germline V gives CDR1 SGHTA, CDR2 FQGNSA. The CDR3 loop spans 11 amino acids. V gave up 1 base and J gave up 5 bases, with 0 bases separating them. The receptor was isolated from a human donor who had recovered from COVID-19. Sequenced material: peripheral blood, taken after recovery from COVID-19. V usage is TRBV7-2 and J usage is TRBJ2-1; D is unresolved. CDR3 loop: CASSLDNEQFF. In DNA form, the CDR3 reads TGTGCCAGCAGCTTAGACAATGAGCAGTTCTTC. The full variable domain, with the rest looked up from reference TRBV7-2 and TRBJ2-1, is GAGVSQSPSNKVTEKGKDVELRCDPISGHTALYWYRQSLGQGLEFLIYFQGNSAPDKSGLPSDRFSAERTGGSVSTLTIQRTQQEDSAVYLCASSLDNEQFFGPGTRLTVL.